This T cell receptor (beta chain) was sequenced during a study of T cell repertoires in cytomegalovirus infection. The study's findings and limits: The ex vivo response was dominated by HLA-C-restricted CMV-specific TCR beta clonotypes.

Concerning this clonotype: Its antigen is currently unknown.

One entry per CDR3 protein results from TCRdb running MiXCR on the reads. The sample includes fewer than 900,000 distinct CDR3 sequences, about 28% of them seen just once. Germline CDR1 reads LGHDT; CDR2 reads YNNKEL (reference sequence). With 2 bases removed from V and 3 bases from J, the gap between germline ends came to 11 bases. The CDR3 has 15 amino acids. The sample consisted of cultured CD8+ T cells from PBMCs, taken from culture after CMV antigen stimulation. The gene calls are TRBV3-1 and TRBJ2-1; D ambiguous. The receptor was isolated from a human donor in good health (CMV status not recorded). Some clones in this sample may be carry-over from other donors' samples. CDR3 sequence (DNA): TGTGCCAGCAGCCAATTAGTAGCAGGCTACAATGAGCAGTTCTTC. Its protein product is CASSQLVAGYNEQFF.